A single sample gave rise to the 29 T cell receptor beta chains below, sequenced in a study of T cells in Graves' hyperthyroidism and ophthalmopathy. The TCR beta CDR3 regions underwent amplification using RNA transcripts as the source. An initial round of RT-PCR targeting the TCR CDR3 relied on the HTBI primer set. TCRdb passed the multiplex PCR reads through MiXCR, listing each CDR3 protein once. The profile shows under 400,000 distinct CDR3 sequences, roughly 25% of them singletons. Input material: blood. The receptors originated from a man aged 45-60 years with Graves' hyperthyroidism.

The rearrangement joins TRBV19 to TRBJ1-1; weak D call: TRBD1 (5 bases). Germline CDR1 reads LNHDA; CDR2 reads SQIVND (reference sequence). V lost 1 base, J lost 4 bases, and 7 bases lay in between. The CDR3 runs to 13 residues. CDR3 sequence reads: CASSIVGPTEAFF. For the CDR3, the DNA is TGTGCCAGTAGTATAGTGGGGCCCACTGAAGCTTTCTTT.

This clonotype was counted many times. V usage is TRBV18 and J usage is TRBJ2-1; D remains ambiguous. The CDR3 contains 15 residues. Germline CDR1 reads KGHSH; CDR2 reads LQKENI. Trimming left V 3 bases short and J 1 base short, with 10 bases between. The DNA for the CDR3 is TGTGCCAGCTCACCGCAGGACCAGTCCTACAATGAGCAGTTCTTC. Its translation: CASSPQDQSYNEQFF.

The sample holds a few counts of this clonotype. At one of its ends the junction is not consistent with the germline gene, which may arise from a read error. The chain has TRBV7-3 and TRBJ2-6; 7 bases map to TRBD2. Germline V gene sequence: CDR1 SGHTA, CDR2 FQGTGA. This CDR3 region has 13 residues. The CDR3 reads CASSLSGGNVLTF. In DNA form, the CDR3 reads TGTGCCAGCAGCTTAAGCGGGGGCAACGTCCTGACTTTC.

This clonotype was detected only a few times. V usage is TRBV20-1 and J usage is TRBJ1-2, with D tentatively TRBD1 (6 bases). The V and J ends lost 1 base and 5 bases respectively, with 17 bases between them. Germline CDR1 DFQATT, CDR2 SNEGSKA (reference sequence). CDR3 size: 15 residues. The CDR3 coding sequence is TGCAGTGCTAGAGGAAGACGACAGGACCGATATGGCTACACCTTC. It codes for CSARGRRQDRYGYTF.

The rearrangement joins TRBV29-1 to TRBJ1-4, with TRBD1 identical over 9 bases. Trimming removed 1 base from V and 4 bases from J; junction bases left unmatched: 4. Germline loops: CDR1 SQVTM, CDR2 ANQGSEA. The CDR3 has 15 residues. The DNA of the CDR3 is TGCAGCGTTGAAGTCACAGGGGGCCTTAATGAAAAACTGTTTTTT. Its translation is CSVEVTGGLNEKLFF.

The table lists this clonotype with a few counts. The chain links TRBV7-9 to TRBJ1-1, with D possibly TRBD1 on 5 matching bases. The CDR3 is made up of 17 amino acids. Germline V gene lookup returns CDR1 SEHNR and CDR2 FQNEAQ (reference sequence). V was trimmed by 2 bases and J by 0 bases, leaving 16 bases between them. Here the CDR3 reads CASSLIPGVQVNTEAFF. DNA of the CDR3: TGTGCCAGCAGCTTAATCCCCGGTGTACAGGTGAACACTGAAGCTTTCTTT. The full variable domain, with the rest looked up from reference TRBV7-9 and TRBJ1-1, is DTGVSQNPRHKITKRGQNVTFRCDPISEHNRLYWYRQTLGQGPEFLTYFQNEAQLEKSRLLSDRFSAERPKGSFSTLEIQRTEQGDSAMYLCASSLIPGVQVNTEAFFGQGTRLTVV.

This clonotype was recorded at least ten times. The gene calls are TRBV3-1 and TRBJ2-7; 9 positions match TRBD1. CDR1 is LGHDT and CDR2 is YNNKEL in the germline V gene (reference sequence). The J segment lost 2 bases and the V segment lost 4 bases, leaving 9 bases of the junction unmatched. The CDR3 spans 16 residues. The CDR3 is CASSPSIQGAAYEQYF. The CDR3, as DNA: TGTGCCAGCAGCCCCTCGATACAGGGGGCGGCCTACGAGCAGTACTTC.

On this clonotype: With a much larger clone just one base away, this may be a read error. The rearrangement uses TRBV20-1 and TRBJ1-1; D perhaps matches TRBD1 (5 bases). The germline CDR1 and CDR2 sequences are DFQATT and SNEGSKA (reference sequence). The ends were cut back, 7 bases at V and 5 bases at J, with 17 bases in the middle. The CDR3 is 13 amino acids. The CDR3 loop reads CSVTRGVGTEAFF. The DNA of the CDR3 is TGCAGTGTCACAAGGGGCGTGGGGACTGAAGCTTTCTTT.

As to this clonotype: One end of the junction varies from germline; a read error may be responsible. The V gene is TRBV20-1, the J gene TRBJ2-1; D possibly uses TRBD1 or TRBD2 (5 bases each). From germline, CDR1 is DFQATT and CDR2 SNEGSKA (reference sequence). This CDR3 is 12 amino acids long. CDR3 DNA sequence: TGCAGTGTTAGAGCTGGGGGTGGTGAGCAGTTCTTC. The encoded protein is CSVRAGGGEQFF.

This chain connects TRBV5-4 to TRBJ2-7; 11 bases are shared with TRBD2. CDR1 SGHNT and CDR2 YYREEE come from the germline V gene (reference sequence). The CDR3 is 20 amino acids. With V trimmed by 0 bases and J by 2 bases, 16 bases remained unmatched. This CDR3 reads CASSLGLALAGGRQPYEQYF. CDR3 coding DNA: TGTGCCAGCAGCTTGGGCCTTGCTCTAGCGGGAGGCCGCCAGCCCTACGAGCAGTACTTC.

The sample holds many counts of this clonotype. The J gene is TRBJ2-7, the V gene TRBV7-2, with no clear D. CDR1 and CDR2 from the germline V gene are SGHTA and FQGNSA. V lost 1 base to trimming and J lost 1 base, with 11 bases between them. The CDR3 consists of 15 residues. CDR3 in DNA: TGTGCCAGCAGCTTAGACCCGGTCACATCCTACGAGCAGTACTTC. Protein: CASSLDPVTSYEQYF. Full variable domain (remainder filled in from reference TRBV7-2 and TRBJ2-7): GAGVSQSPSNKVTEKGKDVELRCDPISGHTALYWYRQSLGQGLEFLIYFQGNSAPDKSGLPSDRFSAERTGGSVSTLTIQRTQQEDSAVYLCASSLDPVTSYEQYFGPGTRLTVT.

The rearrangement joins TRBV28 to TRBJ1-2; D possibly corresponds to TRBD1 (5 bases). The germline CDR1 and CDR2 sequences are MDHEN and SYDVKM. This CDR3 has 17 amino acids. V was clipped by 2 bases and J by 1 base, with 17 bases between them. Here the CDR3 reads CASSLTRPGTSNYGYTF. The CDR3 DNA reads TGTGCCAGCAGTTTAACCAGGCCAGGGACGAGTAACTATGGCTACACCTTC.

This clonotype was counted many times. V usage is TRBV6-6 and J usage is TRBJ2-5; D ambiguous. CDR1 MNHNY and CDR2 SVGAGI come from the germline V gene (reference sequence). V was clipped by 1 base and J by 9 bases, with 15 bases between them. The CDR3 runs to 14 residues. CDR3 loop: CASSYLSGVAAQYF. The CDR3 nucleotides are TGTGCCAGCAGTTACTTGAGTGGAGTTGCGGCCCAGTACTTC.

This clonotype was observed many times. The gene calls are TRBV7-8 and TRBJ2-1; 7 nucleotides line up with TRBD2. V lost 5 bases and J lost 1; bases outside the gene matches: 11. Germline V gene sequence: CDR1 SGHVS, CDR2 FQNEAQ. The CDR3 sequence is 17 residues long. The CDR3 DNA sequence: TGTGCCAGCAGCCCGGAGGTACTAGCGCCTTCCTACAATGAGCAGTTCTTC. This translates into CASSPEVLAPSYNEQFF.

The chain joins TRBV10-2 to TRBJ2-3, with unresolved D. V lost 3 bases to trimming and J lost 2 bases, with 12 bases between them. The CDR3 spans 15 residues. Per germline, CDR1 WSHSY and CDR2 SAAADI. CDR3 in DNA: TGCGCCAGCAGTGAAAGTGGGCTATTCACAGATACGCAGTATTTT. It is translated as CASSESGLFTDTQYF.

This clonotype was recorded at least ten times. V is TRBV18 and J is TRBJ2-3, with no clear D. CDR1 and CDR2 from the germline V gene are KGHSH and LQKENI. The CDR3 is made up of 13 amino acids. The ends were cut back, 5 bases at V and 0 bases at J, with 6 bases in the middle. CDR3 amino acids: CASSTTSTDTQYF. The CDR3 DNA is TGTGCCAGCTCAACGACAAGCACAGATACGCAGTATTTT.

Note on this clonotype: One base away lies a much larger clone, so this may be a sequencing read error. The chain carries TRBV3-1 and TRBJ2-1, with 13 bases matching TRBD2. CDR3 size: 15 residues. The V and J ends lost 5 bases and 6 bases, in that order; junction bases with no gene match: 4. The germline V gene has CDR1 LGHDT and CDR2 YNNKEL (reference sequence). CDR3 region: CASSWTSGSINEQFF. The CDR3 region has the DNA TGTGCCAGCAGCTGGACTAGCGGGAGTATCAATGAGCAGTTCTTC.

The genes are TRBV19 and TRBJ1-1, with D tentatively TRBD1 (6 bases). Per the germline V gene, CDR1 is LNHDA and CDR2 is SQIVND (reference sequence). The CDR3 is 15 residues long. V lost 5 bases to trimming and J lost 3 bases, with 16 bases between them. The chain's CDR3 is CASSAPNRVDTEAFF. CDR3 DNA sequence: TGTGCCAGTAGTGCCCCCAACAGGGTTGACACTGAAGCTTTCTTT.

This clonotype was counted only a few times. The V call is TRBV3-1, the J call TRBJ2-7; tentative D call: TRBD2 (5 bases). V lost 1 base and J lost 5, with 12 bases in between. Germline loops: CDR1 LGHDT, CDR2 YNNKEL (reference sequence). The CDR3 totals 14 residues. The CDR3 nucleotides are TGTGCCAGCAGCCAAGGAGGGAATAACAACGAGCAGTACTTC. This sequence encodes CASSQGGNNNEQYF.

The genes are TRBV29-1 and TRBJ2-7; the D gene could be TRBD1 or TRBD2 (5 bases each). Between the trimmed V and J ends, which lost 5 bases and 5 bases, there was a span of 16 bases. This CDR3 spans 13 amino acids. Germline loops: CDR1 SQVTM, CDR2 ANQGSEA. The CDR3 coding sequence is TGCAGCGTTTCCCGGGACCCTACCGACGAGCAGTACTTC. Residues: CSVSRDPTDEQYF.

With respect to this clonotype: This could be a read error, since a much larger clone is one nucleotide away. The chain is built from TRBV20-1 and TRBJ2-7; 11 bases map to TRBD2. J was trimmed by 8 bases and V by 5 bases; bases with no gene match: 8. The CDR3 contains 13 residues. CDR1 and CDR2 (germline): DFQATT, SNEGSKA (reference sequence). The CDR3 DNA sequence: TGCAGTGCTCTATTAGCGGGAGGGGGCAAGCAGTACTTC. It is translated as CSALLAGGGKQYF.

This chain uses TRBV5-6 with TRBJ1-2; maybe TRBD1 (5 bases). Trimming took 1 base from V and 5 from J, leaving 12 bases between them. Germline V lookup: CDR1 SGHDT, CDR2 YYEEEE. This CDR3 comprises 14 residues. CDR3 bases: TGTGCCAGCAGCTTGCCGGGGACGGATTATGGCTACACCTTC. It encodes CASSLPGTDYGYTF.

The chain uses TRBV29-1 and TRBJ2-7; 11 bases line up with TRBD1. Unmatched junction bases numbered 9, after V lost 7 bases and J lost 4 bases. The CDR3 is 14 residues long. Germline CDR1 reads SQVTM; CDR2 reads ANQGSEA. CDR3 DNA sequence: TGCAGCGCCAACTACGGGACAGGGGGTTACGAGCAGTACTTC. Translated: CSANYGTGGYEQYF.

This chain joins TRBV20-1 and TRBJ2-1; D may be TRBD2 (6 bases). V lost 1 base and J lost 5, with 18 bases in between. The germline V gene encodes CDR1 DFQATT and CDR2 SNEGSKA (reference sequence). The CDR3 is 16 amino acids. Here the CDR3 reads CSARVAGPSTDNEQFF. CDR3 bases: TGCAGTGCTAGAGTGGCGGGACCCTCGACCGACAATGAGCAGTTCTTC.

This clonotype was recorded a few times. The CDR3 loop is CASRRGTDTQYF. For the CDR3, the DNA is TGCGCCAGCAGAAGGGGCACAGATACGCAGTATTTT. The chain uses TRBV5-1 and TRBJ2-3; unclear D gene. The germline V and J ends were trimmed by 5 bases and 1 base, with 5 bases remaining between them. Germline values: CDR1 SGHRS, CDR2 YFSETQ. This CDR3 spans 12 amino acids.

This rearrangement joins TRBV14 to TRBJ2-7; tentative D call: TRBD2 (6 bases). Germline V gene sequence: CDR1 SGHDN, CDR2 FVKESK. The CDR3 covers 13 residues. The V gene lost 8 bases and the J gene lost 3 bases, with 14 bases spanning the gap. CDR3: CASPRGRFYEQYF. The CDR3 bases are TGTGCCAGCCCAAGAGGGAGGTTCTACGAGCAGTACTTC.

The gene calls are TRBV19 and TRBJ1-5; weak D call: TRBD1 (6 bases). CDR3 length equals 18 residues. The germline V gene has CDR1 LNHDA and CDR2 SQIVND (reference sequence). V was cut by 1 base and J by 2 bases, with 18 bases left in between. The CDR3 loop is CASSIVTAGELGNQPQHF. The CDR3 region has the DNA TGTGCCAGTAGTATAGTGACGGCAGGGGAACTAGGCAATCAGCCCCAGCATTTT.

This clonotype was seen many times. The chain couples TRBV2 to TRBJ2-3; no clear D gene. V shed 5 bases and J shed 2 bases, with 14 bases lying between them. CDR1 and CDR2 from the germline V gene are SNHLY and FYNNEI. The CDR3 spans 15 residues. The CDR3 loop is CASSLDPNPTDTQYF. CDR3 bases: TGTGCCAGCAGTCTTGACCCCAATCCCACAGATACGCAGTATTTT.

This clonotype was counted many times. V gene TRBV3-1 combines with J gene TRBJ1-1; D remains unclear. The CDR3 covers 14 residues. CDR1 and CDR2 from the germline V gene are LGHDT and YNNKEL (reference sequence). With 1 base removed from V and 4 bases from J, the gap between germline ends came to 10 bases. This CDR3 reads CASSQGTVPTEAFF. CDR3 sequence (DNA): TGTGCCAGCAGCCAAGGCACAGTGCCCACTGAAGCTTTCTTT.